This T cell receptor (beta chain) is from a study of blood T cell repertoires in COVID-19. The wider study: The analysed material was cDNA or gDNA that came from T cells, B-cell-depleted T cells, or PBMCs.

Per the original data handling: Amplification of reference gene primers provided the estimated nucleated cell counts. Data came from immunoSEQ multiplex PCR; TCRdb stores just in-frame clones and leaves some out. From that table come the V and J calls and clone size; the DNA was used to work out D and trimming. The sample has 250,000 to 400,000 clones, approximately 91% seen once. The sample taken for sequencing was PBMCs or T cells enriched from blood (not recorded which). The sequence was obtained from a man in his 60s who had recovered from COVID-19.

The CDR3 loop is CASSYGLAGVGGELFF. The CDR3 nucleotides are TGTGCCAGCAGCTACGGACTAGCGGGAGTAGGCGGGGAGCTGTTTTTT. The chain is built from TRBV5-6 and TRBJ2-2; 13 nucleotides match TRBD2. Trimming at V came to 3 bases and at J to 7 bases, leaving 6 bases not matched to a gene. This CDR3 comprises 16 residues. Germline V gene data show CDR1 as SGHDT and CDR2 as YYEEEE.